This is a list of T cell receptor beta chains from one sample in a study of CD8+ T cells in alopecia areata. Profiled with immunoSEQ multiplex PCR; TCRdb holds only in-frame clones, not every one. The table has over 250,000 clones, roughly 60% seen once. The starting material was CD4+ T cells sorted from blood, obtained at week 52, from a patient treated with tofacitinib. The receptors derive from a human donor with alopecia areata. Each CDR3 is given with its conserved first and last residue. A D gene is named only where the DNA matches it firmly. The size entry is marked missing in some rows and otherwise reads once, few, many or a size class.

size,V,D,J,DNA,CDR3
NA,TRBV29-1,NA,TRBJ1-4,TGCAGCGCTAAGCATGGATACAGGTCAACTAATGAAAAACTGTTTTTT,CSAKHGYRSTNEKLFF
NA,TRBV4-1,NA,TRBJ1-1,TGCGCCAGCAGCCAAGCCGACCGGAACACTGAAGCTTTCTTT,CASSQADRNTEAFF
few,TRBV30,NA,TRBJ1-5,TGTGCCTGGTTTTGGTCAGGGAATCAGCCCCAGCATTTT,CAWFWSGNQPQHF
NA,TRBV19,NA,TRBJ2-2,TGTGCCAGTAGTATTCGGGTCACCGGGGAGCTGTTTTTT,CASSIRVTGELFF
NA,TRBV2,NA,TRBJ1-5,TGTGCCAGCACCGCCTGGAGCAATCAGCCCCAGCATTTT,CASTAWSNQPQHF
NA,TRBV29-1,TRBD2,TRBJ2-6,TGCAGCGCCTCGACTAGCGGGTCCTCTGGGGCCAACGTCCTGACTTTC,CSASTSGSSGANVLTF
NA,TRBV7-9,NA,TRBJ1-6,TGTGCCAGCAGCCCCTTGACCGGGGCATATAATTCACCCCTCCACTTT,CASSPLTGAYNSPLHF
few,TRBV21-1,NA,TRBJ2-2,TGTGCCAGCAGCAGTTGGCAGGGTAACAACGGGGACACCGGGGAGCTGTTTTTT,CASSSWQGNNGDTGELFF
NA,TRBV27,NA,TRBJ1-6,TGTGCCAGCAGTCGTCGACAGGCGCCCTATTCACCCCTCCACTTT,CASSRRQAPYSPLHF
NA,TRBV7-2,NA,TRBJ2-3,TGTGCCAGCAGCTTATTCTCTAGGGCTAGCGGCACAGATACGCAGTATTTT,CASSLFSRASGTDTQYF
NA,TRBV5-4,TRBD1,TRBJ2-1,TGTGCCAGCAGCTTACGGGACAGCTCCTACAATGAGCAGTTCTTC,CASSLRDSSYNEQFF
NA,TRBV19,NA,TRBJ2-1,TGTGCCAGTAGTCGTCAGAGGGTCGCCTACAATGAGCAGTTCTTC,CASSRQRVAYNEQFF
NA,TRBV29-1,NA,TRBJ1-1,TGCAGCGTTGTAGGGCCCAACACTGAAGCTTTCTTT,CSVVGPNTEAFF
NA,TRBV7-2,NA,TRBJ1-5,TGTGCCAGCAGACCCGGCGGGAATAGCAATCAGCCCCAGCATTTT,CASRPGGNSNQPQHF
NA,TRBV30,NA,TRBJ1-6,TGTGCCTGGAGTGTCCCCGACAGGAAGGGAAATTCACCCCTCCACTTT,CAWSVPDRKGNSPLHF
NA,TRBV6-1,NA,TRBJ2-4,TGTGCCAGCAGTAAAGACAGTCGTCGGATTGCTGCGGAAAACATTCAGTACTTC,CASSKDSRRIAAENIQYF
few,TRBV7-8,TRBD1,TRBJ2-1,TGTGCCAGCAGCCCCCACCGGGACAGGGGGCCAAATGAGCAGTTCTTC,CASSPHRDRGPNEQFF
NA,TRBV2,NA,TRBJ1-1,TGTGCCAGCAGTGAAGCTTTGACAATCTCGAACACTGAAGCTTTCTTT,CASSEALTISNTEAFF
few,TRBV5-1,NA,TRBJ1-5,TGCGCCAGCAGCTTGGGTGGGGACCCCAATCAGCCCCAGCATTTT,CASSLGGDPNQPQHF
NA,TRBV6-5,TRBD2,TRBJ2-7,TGTGCCAGCAGTTATCATACTAGCGATAGCGAGCAGTACTTC,CASSYHTSDSEQYF
NA,TRBV7-2,NA,TRBJ2-5,TGTGCCAGCGTCGGAGGGGGGGCGGTAGAGACCCAGTACTTC,CASVGGGAVETQYF
few,TRBV30,TRBD1,TRBJ2-2,TGTGCCTGGAGTCCCGGGACAGGGGGCCCCGGGGAGCTGTTTTTT,CAWSPGTGGPGELFF
NA,TRBV29-1,NA,TRBJ1-1,TGCAGCGTTGATTGGGATCGGGGCACGGAAGGGTTGGCTGAAGCTTTCTTT,CSVDWDRGTEGLAEAFF
few,TRBV14,NA,TRBJ2-5,TGTGCCAGCAGCCAAGGACTTGACGGCGAGACCCAGTACTTC,CASSQGLDGETQYF
many,TRBV19,TRBD1,TRBJ2-7,TGTGCCAGTAGCACTGGTGGGACAGACCTCTCCTACGAGCAGTACTTC,CASSTGGTDLSYEQYF
NA,TRBV30,TRBD1,TRBJ1-6,TGTGCCTGGAGTGTACCGGGACAGGGTAATTCACCCCTCCACTTT,CAWSVPGQGNSPLHF
NA,TRBV29-1,TRBD1,TRBJ1-1,TGCAGCGCAACAAGGGGGCCTAACACTGAAGCTTTCTTT,CSATRGPNTEAFF
NA,TRBV4-3,TRBD1,TRBJ2-5,TGCGCCAGCAGCCTAGGGACAGGGCAAGAGACCCAGTACTTC,CASSLGTGQETQYF
few,TRBV29-1,NA,TRBJ2-6,TGCAGCGTTGATACTGGGGCCAACGTCCTGACTTTC,CSVDTGANVLTF
few,TRBV7-6,NA,TRBJ2-3,TGTGCCAGCAGCCGAAGGCCTGGGCCTAGCACAGATACGCAGTATTTT,CASSRRPGPSTDTQYF
NA,TRBV30,NA,TRBJ1-2,TGTGCCTGGTATAGGACAGGCTACACCTTC,CAWYRTGYTF
NA,TRBV2,NA,TRBJ1-1,TGTGCCAGCAGGTTTAAGGGGGGCACTGAAGCTTTCTTT,CASRFKGGTEAFF
few,TRBV29-1,NA,TRBJ2-5,TGCAGCGTTGCGGGGGCGGGGGAGACCCAGTACTTC,CSVAGAGETQYF
once,TRBV30,NA,TRBJ2-3,TGTGCCTGGTCTGAAGACTTCGCTAGCACAGATACGCAGTATTTT,CAWSEDFASTDTQYF
NA,TRBV5-1,NA,TRBJ1-3,TGCGCCAGCAGCTTGGGCCCGACAGGCTCTGGAAACACCATATATTTT,CASSLGPTGSGNTIYF
NA,TRBV7-9,NA,TRBJ2-1,TGTGCCAGCAGCTCCTCCATGAAGGGCTTTGAGCAGTTCTTC,CASSSSMKGFEQFF
NA,TRBV7-9,NA,TRBJ1-6,TGTGCCAGCAGCCCGGACCCCCTTGGTTCACCCCTCCACTTT,CASSPDPLGSPLHF
few,TRBV2,NA,TRBJ2-1,TGTGCCAGCAGACTATTCGGACACGAGCAGTTCTTC,CASRLFGHEQFF
few,TRBV27,NA,TRBJ1-1,TGTGCCAGCAGTCCGTACGTGGGCACTGAAGCTTTCTTT,CASSPYVGTEAFF
NA,TRBV5-1,NA,TRBJ2-3,TGCGCCAGCAAAGGTAGGGTTGGCAACACAGATACGCAGTATTTT,CASKGRVGNTDTQYF
NA,TRBV9,NA,TRBJ1-6,TGTGCCAGCAGCGTAGGGGGCGCTGGGAATTCACCCCTCCACTTT,CASSVGGAGNSPLHF
NA,TRBV9,NA,TRBJ1-5,TGTGCCAGCAGCGGAAATCAGCCCCAGCATTTT,CASSGNQPQHF
NA,TRBV7-2,NA,TRBJ2-5,TGTGCCAGCAGCTTAGGTGGACCGCAAGAGACCCAGTACTTC,CASSLGGPQETQYF
NA,TRBV5-1,TRBD1,TRBJ1-2,TGCGCCAGCAGCTTTGGACAGGGTGACTATGGCTACACCTTC,CASSFGQGDYGYTF
few,TRBV5-4,TRBD1,TRBJ2-5,TGTGCCAGCAGACGGGACAGGCCGGAAGAGACCCAGTACTTC,CASRRDRPEETQYF
few,TRBV7-8,TRBD1,TRBJ2-3,TGTGCCAGCAGCCCAGATCAGGGGGCGCGTACAGATACGCAGTATTTT,CASSPDQGARTDTQYF